This T cell receptor (beta chain) was retrieved from a study of OX40 agonist ivuxolimab in advanced cancers. General notes on the study: The costimulatory receptor OX40 (CD134) was targeted by ivuxolimab, a fully human IgG2 agonistic monoclonal antibody. Intravenous ivuxolimab was administered to patients every 2 weeks at six dose levels: 0.01, 0.1, 0.3, 1.5, 3 and 10 mg/kg. Of the 50 to 55 dose-escalation patients, hepatocellular carcinoma was present in around 20, melanoma in some 15, renal cell carcinoma in 9 and head and neck cancer in 9. The dose-escalation cohort was over 70% male with a mean age of roughly 62 years, ranging from about 23 to 85. Prior anti-PD-1, anti-PD-L1 or anti-CTLA-4 therapy was permitted, and roughly two fifths of dose-escalation patients had received checkpoint inhibitors. Three dose-escalation patients achieved partial responses, one with hepatocellular carcinoma and two with cutaneous melanoma. The purpose of peripheral TCRbeta sequencing was to test whether ivuxolimab changed TCR sequence diversity and led to clonal T-cell expansion. The monotherapy dose-escalation portion (N of about 49 patients) of the phase I ivuxolimab trial is reported in the paper.

Patients with autoimmune disease history or receiving systemic immunosuppression were excluded from the trial. Peripheral blood for TCR sequencing was collected from all dose cohorts at baseline, on cycle 4 day 1, and on cycle 7 day 1. The samples were taken from a phase I, first-in-human, multicenter, open-label dose-escalation trial of ivuxolimab. Adults with locally advanced or metastatic melanoma, renal cell carcinoma, hepatocellular carcinoma or head and neck squamous cell carcinoma were enrolled in the trial. Before TCR sequencing, CD4+ T cells and CD8+ T cells from peripheral blood were sorted into separate populations. Genomic DNA was isolated from the sorted cells so that the TCRbeta CDR3 region could be sequenced. The immunoSEQ Assay was used for sequencing of TCRbeta CDR3 regions. TCRdb limited this immuneACCESS table to in-frame rearrangements with V and J called. A share of clones is missing; checked studies link under half to unresolved V genes, and the rest is unexplained. Across this sample there are approximately 39,000 clones, with 88% seen only once. 3.5% to 5% of the sample rests with the top ten.

Results and caveats for the whole study, not just this receptor: In the 0.1-3.0 mg/kg groups, partial responders had among the lowest normalized peripheral clonal expansion, particularly in CD8+ T cells. After ivuxolimab, expanded clones were on average more numerous among CD8+ T cells than among CD4+ T cells. Low levels of normalized T-cell clonal expansion were also shown by some nonresponding patients. At doses from 0.1 to 3.0 mg/kg, clonal expansion was seen in both CD4+ and CD8+ blood T cells between baseline and week 6. Antigen specificity was not determined for the clonally expanded peripheral T cells.

Of note for this clone: The antigen this receptor binds is unknown. Per-nucleotide qualities are absent, and no much larger clonotype sits a single base away.

Sequences were derived from CD4+ or CD8+ T cells sorted from blood, sampled in a trial of the OX40 agonist ivuxolimab. This clonotype was sampled from an adult with an advanced solid tumor such as melanoma, head and neck, liver or kidney cancer.

The CDR3 has the sequence CASSPLREQYF. The DNA is TGTGCCAGCAGCCCCTTGAGGGAGCAGTACTTC. The sequence is built from TRBV7-2 and TRBJ2-7; the D gene identity is not certain. Trimming takes 5 bases from V and 7 bases from J, and the germline ends sit 9 bases apart. CDR1 is given as SGHTA and CDR2 as FQGNSA, both from the germline V gene. Including cysteine and phenylalanine, the CDR3 has 11 amino acids. Only CDR3 DNA is held: 33 bases, read in frame from base 1.